This note documents a single TCR beta chain sequence. The sample is drawn from a study of blood T cell repertoires in COVID-19. For the study at large: Researchers got acute and convalescent COVID-19 samples from the United States, Italy and Spain.

V lost 3 bases to trimming and J lost 9 bases, with 9 bases between them. The CDR3 sequence is 12 residues long. Germline CDR1 SGHVS, CDR2 FNYEAQ. Clones were sequenced by immunoSEQ multiplex PCR, and TCRdb holds only the in-frame ones, with some missing. The table lists about 140,000 clones, 85% to 90% of them singletons. The TCR sequence derives from a human donor in a cohort sampled during active COVID-19. Sequencing input: peripheral blood. The V gene is TRBV7-6, the J gene TRBJ2-1; D remains ambiguous. CDR3 in DNA: TGTGCCAGCAGCTTCGAGGTTGGTGAGCAGTTCTTC. Translation gives CASSFEVGEQFF.